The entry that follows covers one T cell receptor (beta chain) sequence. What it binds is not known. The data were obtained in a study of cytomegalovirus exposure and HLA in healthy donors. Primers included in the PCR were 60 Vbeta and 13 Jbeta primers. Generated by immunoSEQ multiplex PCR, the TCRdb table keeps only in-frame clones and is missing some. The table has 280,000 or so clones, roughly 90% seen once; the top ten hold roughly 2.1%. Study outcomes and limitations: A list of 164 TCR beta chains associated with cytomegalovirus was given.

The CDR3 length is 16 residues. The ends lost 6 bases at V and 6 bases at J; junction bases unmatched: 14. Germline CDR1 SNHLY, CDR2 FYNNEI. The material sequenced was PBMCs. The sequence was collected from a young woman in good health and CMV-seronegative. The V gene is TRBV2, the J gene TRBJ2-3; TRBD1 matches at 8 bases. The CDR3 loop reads CASRKGGQGITDTQYF. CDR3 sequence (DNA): TGTGCCAGCAGGAAAGGAGGACAGGGCATCACGGATACGCAGTATTTT.